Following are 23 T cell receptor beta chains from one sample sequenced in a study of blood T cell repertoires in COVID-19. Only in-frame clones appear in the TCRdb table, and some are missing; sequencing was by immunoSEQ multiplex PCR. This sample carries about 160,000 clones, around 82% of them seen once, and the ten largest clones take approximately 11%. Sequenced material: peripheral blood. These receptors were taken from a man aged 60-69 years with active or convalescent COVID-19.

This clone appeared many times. CDR3 sequence reads: CASRREEGGVQSYEQYF. DNA for the CDR3: TGTGCCAGCAGACGGGAGGAAGGGGGGGTCCAGTCCTACGAGCAGTACTTC. The V gene is TRBV7-2, the J gene TRBJ2-7, with TRBD2 as a possible D gene (7 bases). The germline V and J ends were trimmed by 6 bases and 1 base, with 22 bases remaining between them. CDR3 length equals 17 residues. Germline V gene sequence: CDR1 SGHTA, CDR2 FQGNSA.

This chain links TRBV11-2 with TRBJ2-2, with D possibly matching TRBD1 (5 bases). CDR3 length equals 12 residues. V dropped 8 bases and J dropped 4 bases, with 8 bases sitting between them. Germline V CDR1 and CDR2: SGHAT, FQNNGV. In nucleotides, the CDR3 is TGTGCCAGCCAGGGTCGCACCGGGGAGCTGTTTTTT. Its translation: CASQGRTGELFF. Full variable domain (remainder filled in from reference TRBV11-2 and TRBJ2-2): EAGVAQSPRYKIIEKRQSVAFWCNPISGHATLYWYQQILGQGPKLLIQFQNNGVVDDSQLPKDRFSAERLKGVDSTLKIQPAKLEDSAVYLCASQGRTGELFFGEGSRLTVL.

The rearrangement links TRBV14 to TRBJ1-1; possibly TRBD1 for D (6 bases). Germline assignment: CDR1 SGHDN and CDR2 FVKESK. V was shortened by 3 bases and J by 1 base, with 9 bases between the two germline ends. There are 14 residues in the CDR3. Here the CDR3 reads CASSQSGQNTEAFF. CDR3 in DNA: TGTGCCAGCAGCCAGTCGGGACAGAACACTGAAGCTTTCTTT.

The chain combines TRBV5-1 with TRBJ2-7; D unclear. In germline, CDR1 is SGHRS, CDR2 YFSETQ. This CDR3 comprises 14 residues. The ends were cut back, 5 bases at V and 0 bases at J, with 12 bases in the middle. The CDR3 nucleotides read TGCGCCAGCAGTATATACTCGGGCTCCTACGAGCAGTACTTC. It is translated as CASSIYSGSYEQYF.

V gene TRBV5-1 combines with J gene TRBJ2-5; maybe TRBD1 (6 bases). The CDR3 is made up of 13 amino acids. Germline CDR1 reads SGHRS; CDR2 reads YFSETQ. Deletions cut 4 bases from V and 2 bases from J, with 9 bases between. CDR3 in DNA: TGCGCCAGCAGCGACGGGACACAAGAGACCCAGTACTTC. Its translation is CASSDGTQETQYF.

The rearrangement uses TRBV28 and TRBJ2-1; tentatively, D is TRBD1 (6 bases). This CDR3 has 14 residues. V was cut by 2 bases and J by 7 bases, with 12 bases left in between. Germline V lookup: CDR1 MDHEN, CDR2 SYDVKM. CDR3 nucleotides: TGTGCCAGCAGTTTAGTGGGGGCTGAGAATGAGCAGTTCTTC. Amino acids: CASSLVGAENEQFF.

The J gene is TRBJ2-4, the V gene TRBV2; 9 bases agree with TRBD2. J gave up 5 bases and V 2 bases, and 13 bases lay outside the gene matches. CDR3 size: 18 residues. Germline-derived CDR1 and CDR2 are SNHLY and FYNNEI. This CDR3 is CASSERGGLAPFQNIQYF. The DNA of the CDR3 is TGTGCCAGCAGTGAAAGAGGGGGACTAGCCCCGTTCCAAAACATTCAGTACTTC.

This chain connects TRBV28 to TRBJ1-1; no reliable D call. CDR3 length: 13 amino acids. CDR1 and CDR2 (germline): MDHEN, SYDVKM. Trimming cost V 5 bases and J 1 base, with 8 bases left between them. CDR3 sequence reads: CASSPFKNTEAFF. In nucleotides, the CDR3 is TGTGCCAGCAGTCCATTCAAGAACACTGAAGCTTTCTTT.

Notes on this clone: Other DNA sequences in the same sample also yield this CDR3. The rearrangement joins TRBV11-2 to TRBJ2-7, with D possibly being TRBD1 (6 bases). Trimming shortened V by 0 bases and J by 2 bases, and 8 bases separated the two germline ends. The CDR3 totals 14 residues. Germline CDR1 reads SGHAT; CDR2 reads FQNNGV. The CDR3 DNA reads TGTGCCAGCAGCTTAGACAGGGGCCCCTACGAGCAGTACTTC. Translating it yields CASSLDRGPYEQYF.

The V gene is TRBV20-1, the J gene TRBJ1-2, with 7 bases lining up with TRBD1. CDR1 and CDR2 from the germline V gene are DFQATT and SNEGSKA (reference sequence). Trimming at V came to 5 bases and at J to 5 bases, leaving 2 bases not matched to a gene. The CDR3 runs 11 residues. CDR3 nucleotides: TGCAGTGCTGAGGGACAGTATGGCTACACCTTC. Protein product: CSAEGQYGYTF.

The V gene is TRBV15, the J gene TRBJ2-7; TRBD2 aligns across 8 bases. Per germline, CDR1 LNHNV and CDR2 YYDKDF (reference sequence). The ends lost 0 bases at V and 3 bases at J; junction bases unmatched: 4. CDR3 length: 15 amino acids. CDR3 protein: CATSRDRTSSYEQYF. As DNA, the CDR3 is TGTGCCACCAGCAGAGACCGGACTAGCAGCTACGAGCAGTACTTC.

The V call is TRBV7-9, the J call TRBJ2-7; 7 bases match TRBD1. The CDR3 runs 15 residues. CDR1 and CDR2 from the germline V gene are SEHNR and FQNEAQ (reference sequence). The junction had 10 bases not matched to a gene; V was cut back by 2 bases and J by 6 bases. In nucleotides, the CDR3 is TGTGCCAGCAGCTTAAGTCGACAGGGCGTCAGCGAGCAGTACTTC. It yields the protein CASSLSRQGVSEQYF.

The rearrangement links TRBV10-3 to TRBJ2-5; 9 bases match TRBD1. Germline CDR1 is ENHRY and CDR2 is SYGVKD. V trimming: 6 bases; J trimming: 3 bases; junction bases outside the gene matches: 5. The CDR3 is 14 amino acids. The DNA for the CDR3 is TGTGCCATCAGAAGTACAGGGGGCGAAGAGACCCAGTACTTC. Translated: CAIRSTGGEETQYF.

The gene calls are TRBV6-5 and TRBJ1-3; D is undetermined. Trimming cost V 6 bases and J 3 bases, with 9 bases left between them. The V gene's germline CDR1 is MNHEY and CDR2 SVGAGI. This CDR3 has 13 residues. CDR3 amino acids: CASRYPGGNTIYF. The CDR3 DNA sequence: TGTGCCAGCAGATATCCAGGTGGAAACACCATATATTTT.

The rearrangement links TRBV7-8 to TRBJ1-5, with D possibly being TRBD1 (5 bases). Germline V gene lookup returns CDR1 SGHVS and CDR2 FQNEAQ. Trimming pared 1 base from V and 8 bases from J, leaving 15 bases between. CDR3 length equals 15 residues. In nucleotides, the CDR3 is TGTGCCAGCAGCTTAGGGGAGGGGAAGGTGGAGCCCCAGCATTTT. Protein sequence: CASSLGEGKVEPQHF.

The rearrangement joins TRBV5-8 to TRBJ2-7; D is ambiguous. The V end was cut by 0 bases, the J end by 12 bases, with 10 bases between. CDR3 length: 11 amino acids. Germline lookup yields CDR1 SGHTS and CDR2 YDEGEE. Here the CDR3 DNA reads TGTGCCAGCAGCTTGGAACGGGTTCGGTACTTC. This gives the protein CASSLERVRYF.

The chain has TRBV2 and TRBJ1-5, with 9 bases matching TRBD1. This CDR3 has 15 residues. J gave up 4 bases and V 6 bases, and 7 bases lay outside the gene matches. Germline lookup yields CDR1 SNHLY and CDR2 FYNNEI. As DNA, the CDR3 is TGTGCCAGCAGGAAGGACAGGGGAGGGAATCAGCCCCAGCATTTT. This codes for CASRKDRGGNQPQHF. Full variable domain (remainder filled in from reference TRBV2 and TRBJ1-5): EPEVTQTPSHQVTQMGQEVILRCVPISNHLYFYWYRQILGQKVEFLVSFYNNEISEKSEIFDDQFSVERPDGSNFTLKIRSTKLEDSAMYFCASRKDRGGNQPQHFGDGTRLSIL.

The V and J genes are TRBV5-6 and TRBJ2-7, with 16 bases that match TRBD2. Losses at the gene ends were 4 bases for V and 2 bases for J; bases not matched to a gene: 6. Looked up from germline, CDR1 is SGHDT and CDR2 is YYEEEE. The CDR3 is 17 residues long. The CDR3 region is CASSRAGTSGRAYEQYF. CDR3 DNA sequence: TGTGCCAGCAGCCGTGCCGGGACTAGCGGGAGGGCCTACGAGCAGTACTTC.

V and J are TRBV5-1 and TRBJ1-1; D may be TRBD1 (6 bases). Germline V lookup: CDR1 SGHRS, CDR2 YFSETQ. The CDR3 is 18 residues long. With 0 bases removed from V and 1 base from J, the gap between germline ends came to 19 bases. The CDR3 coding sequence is TGCGCCAGCAGCTTGGCACATAATACTGGGGGCTGGAACACTGAAGCTTTCTTT. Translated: CASSLAHNTGGWNTEAFF.

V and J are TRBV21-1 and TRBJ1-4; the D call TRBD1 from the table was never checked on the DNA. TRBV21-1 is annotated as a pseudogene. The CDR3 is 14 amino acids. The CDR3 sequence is CASSGKQGVEKLFF. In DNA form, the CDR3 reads TGTGCCAGCAGCGGTAAACAGGGGGTTGAAAAACTGTTTTTT.

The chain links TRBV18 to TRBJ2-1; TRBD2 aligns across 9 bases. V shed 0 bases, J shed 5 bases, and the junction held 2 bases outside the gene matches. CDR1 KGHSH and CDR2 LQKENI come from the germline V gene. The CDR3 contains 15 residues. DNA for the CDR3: TGTGCCAGCTCACCACCGCCTAGCGGGGACAATGAGCAGTTCTTC. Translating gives CASSPPPSGDNEQFF.

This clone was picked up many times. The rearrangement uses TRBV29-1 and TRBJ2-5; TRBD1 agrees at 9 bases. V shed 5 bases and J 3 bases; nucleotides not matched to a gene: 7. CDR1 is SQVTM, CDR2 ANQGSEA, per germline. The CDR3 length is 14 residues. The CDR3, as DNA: TGCAGCGTTCGGACAGGGGTCGACAAAGAGACCCAGTACTTC. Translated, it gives CSVRTGVDKETQYF.

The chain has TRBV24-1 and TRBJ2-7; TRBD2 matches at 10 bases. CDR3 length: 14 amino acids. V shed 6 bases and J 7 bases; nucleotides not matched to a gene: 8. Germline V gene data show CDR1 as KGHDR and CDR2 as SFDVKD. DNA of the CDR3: TGTGCCACCAGTTCTGTAGCGGGAGGTGGAGAGCAGTACTTC. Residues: CATSSVAGGGEQYF.